These 19 T cell receptor beta chains share one sample of origin, sequenced in a study of T cell responses to AZD1222 COVID-19 vaccine. Sequencing was performed with immunoSEQ multiplex PCR; in TCRdb, only in-frame clones are kept and a portion is missing. The repertoire holds approximately 140,000 clones, with 92% as singletons. Sequencing was performed on peripheral blood, taken 28 days after the second AZD1222 dose. The receptors derive from an adult who received the AZD1222 COVID-19 vaccine.

The rearrangement joins TRBV7-9 to TRBJ2-7; D is ambiguous. The CDR3 length is 15 residues. Per the germline V gene, CDR1 is SEHNR and CDR2 is FQNEAQ (reference sequence). Trimming removed 0 bases from V and 1 base from J, with 10 bases in between. The CDR3 region is CASSLAPHISYEQYF. Written as DNA, the CDR3 is TGTGCCAGCAGCTTAGCGCCACACATATCCTACGAGCAGTACTTC.

This rearrangement joins TRBV12-3 or TRBV12-4 to TRBJ1-1; D gene ambiguous. The CDR3 runs to 13 residues. V lost 8 bases and J 1 base, leaving 11 bases between the germline ends. The CDR3 here is CASLGWQNTEAFF. CDR3 sequence (DNA): TGTGCCAGCCTCGGGTGGCAGAACACTGAAGCTTTCTTT.

The V gene is TRBV27, the J gene TRBJ1-2; D is unresolved. Germline V gene data show CDR1 as MNHEY and CDR2 as SMNVEV (reference sequence). The CDR3 has 15 residues. Deletions cut 5 bases from V and 3 bases from J, with 16 bases between. The CDR3 reads CASSRSPSRDYGYTF. CDR3 nucleotide sequence: TGTGCCAGCAGTCGGAGCCCGTCTAGGGACTATGGCTACACCTTC.

The V call is TRBV10-3, the J call TRBJ1-4, with a weak D call TRBD1 (6 bases). The germline V gene encodes CDR1 ENHRY and CDR2 SYGVKD. The CDR3 length is 16 residues. Deletions cut 4 bases from V and 7 bases from J, with 19 bases between. The DNA of the CDR3 is TGTGCCATCAGTGGATCAACAGTCGGGGGCGGTGAAAAACTGTTTTTT. Protein: CAISGSTVGGGEKLFF.

This clone turned up a few times. The rearrangement uses TRBV28 and TRBJ2-7; D may be TRBD1 or TRBD2 (5 bases each). There are 11 residues in the CDR3. The ends were cut back, 6 bases at V and 6 bases at J, with 9 bases in the middle. Germline V CDR1 and CDR2: MDHEN, SYDVKM. In nucleotides, the CDR3 is TGTGCCAGCAGAATGGGGGTCGAGCAGTACTTC. It codes for CASRMGVEQYF. Full variable domain (outside the CDR3, taken from reference TRBV28 and TRBJ2-7): DVKVTQSSRYLVKRTGEKVFLECVQDMDHENMFWYRQDPGLGLRLIYFSYDVKMKEKGDIPEGYSVSREKKERFSLILESASTNQTSMYLCASRMGVEQYFGPGTRLTVT.

This sequence joins TRBV4-3 and TRBJ1-1, with D unresolved. This CDR3 comprises 15 residues. V was cut by 1 base and J by 1 base, with 10 bases left in between. Germline CDR1 LGHNA, CDR2 YSLEER. The CDR3 spells CASSQGVAQNTEAFF. CDR3 in DNA: TGCGCCAGCAGCCAAGGGGTGGCGCAGAACACTGAAGCTTTCTTT.

The chain joins TRBV19 to TRBJ2-7; TRBD2 matches 10 bases. In germline, CDR1 is LNHDA, CDR2 SQIVND (reference sequence). V lost 4 bases to trimming and J lost 1 base; unmatched junction nucleotides: 10. CDR3 length: 17 amino acids. The CDR3 bases are TGTGCCAGTAGTACTAGCGGACTAGCGGTTCCGTCCTACGAGCAGTACTTC. Translated, it gives CASSTSGLAVPSYEQYF.

CDR3 coding DNA: TGTGCCAGCAGCATCCCACGGTTGGGGGCTAGCGGGAAGAGCTCCTACAATGAGCAGTTCTTC. This codes for CASSIPRLGASGKSSYNEQFF. The rearrangement uses TRBV7-3 and TRBJ2-1; 9 nucleotides line up with TRBD2. V was clipped by 5 bases and J by 0 bases; unmatched bases: 20. Germline assignment: CDR1 SGHTA and CDR2 FQGTGA. This CDR3 contains 21 residues.

Here the CDR3 DNA reads TGTGCCAGCAGTTTCGTGACTAGCGGTCCCTACGAGCAGTACTTC. It specifies CASSFVTSGPYEQYF. This chain connects TRBV27 to TRBJ2-7; 9 positions agree with TRBD2. The CDR3 runs to 15 residues. Germline V CDR1 and CDR2: MNHEY, SMNVEV (reference sequence). Trimming removed 3 bases from V and 2 bases from J; junction bases left unmatched: 5.

The chain is built from TRBV7-6 and TRBJ2-1; no firm D call. Trimming took 5 bases from V and 3 from J, leaving 17 bases between them. This CDR3 has 16 amino acids. Germline assignment: CDR1 SGHVS and CDR2 FNYEAQ. CDR3 protein: CASSPGWGSGYNEQFF. DNA for the CDR3: TGTGCCAGCAGCCCCGGCTGGGGTTCGGGCTACAATGAGCAGTTCTTC.

CDR3 loop: CASSSDIGSYEQYF. CDR3 nucleotides: TGTGCCAGCAGCTCCGACATAGGATCCTACGAGCAGTACTTC. The chain uses TRBV7-2 and TRBJ2-7; D uncertain. Germline CDR1 reads SGHTA; CDR2 reads FQGNSA. V lost 4 bases and J 1 base, leaving 11 bases between the germline ends. CDR3 length: 14 amino acids.

This chain uses TRBV19 with TRBJ2-2; D not resolved. V lost 3 bases and J 1 base, leaving 9 bases between the germline ends. Germline V gene lookup returns CDR1 LNHDA and CDR2 SQIVND (reference sequence). This CDR3 contains 15 residues. As DNA, the CDR3 is TGTGCCAGTAGTATCGGAACAGAGAACACCGGGGAGCTGTTTTTT. This gives the protein CASSIGTENTGELFF.

The V and J genes are TRBV7-2 and TRBJ1-2; D perhaps matches TRBD1 (5 bases). Germline V gene sequence: CDR1 SGHTA, CDR2 FQGNSA. The CDR3 sequence is 17 residues long. V lost 5 bases and J 0 bases, leaving 19 bases between the germline ends. The CDR3 protein is CASSGTPGWESNYGYTF. The CDR3 bases are TGTGCCAGCAGCGGGACCCCTGGTTGGGAGTCTAACTATGGCTACACCTTC. Supplemented by reference TRBV7-2 and TRBJ1-2, the full variable domain reads GAGVSQSPSNKVTEKGKDVELRCDPISGHTALYWYRQSLGQGLEFLIYFQGNSAPDKSGLPSDRFSAERTGGSVSTLTIQRTQQEDSAVYLCASSGTPGWESNYGYTFGSGTRLTVV.

The chain links TRBV5-5 to TRBJ2-1; D is perhaps TRBD1 or TRBD2 (5 bases each). The CDR3 runs 15 residues. Trimming took off 4 bases at V and 10 bases at J, with 21 bases between the two ends. Per the germline V gene, CDR1 is SGHKS and CDR2 is YYEKEE (reference sequence). CDR3 sequence: CASSDRDGGWAEQFF. The CDR3 region has the DNA TGTGCCAGCAGCGACCGGGACGGCGGGTGGGCAGAGCAGTTCTTC.

This CDR3 reads CASSWETSGYNEQFF. CDR3 sequence (DNA): TGTGCCAGCAGCTGGGAGACTAGCGGTTACAATGAGCAGTTCTTC. The gene calls are TRBV11-2 and TRBJ2-1; the match to TRBD2 covers 9 bases. The CDR3 contains 15 residues. Trimming cost V 4 bases and J 4 bases; bases outside gene matches: 5. The germline gives CDR1 SGHAT, CDR2 FQNNGV. The full variable domain, completed using reference TRBV11-2 and TRBJ2-1, is EAGVAQSPRYKIIEKRQSVAFWCNPISGHATLYWYQQILGQGPKLLIQFQNNGVVDDSQLPKDRFSAERLKGVDSTLKIQPAKLEDSAVYLCASSWETSGYNEQFFGPGTRLTVL.

The chain uses TRBV2 and TRBJ2-3; 9 bases line up with TRBD2. The CDR3 consists of 14 residues. Germline values: CDR1 SNHLY, CDR2 FYNNEI. J lost 2 bases, V lost 9 bases, and 6 bases had no gene match. The CDR3 sequence is CARQSGRYTDTQYF. CDR3 nucleotides: TGTGCCAGACAGAGCGGGAGGTACACAGATACGCAGTATTTT. Complete variable domain (other parts from reference TRBV2 and TRBJ2-3): EPEVTQTPSHQVTQMGQEVILRCVPISNHLYFYWYRQILGQKVEFLVSFYNNEISEKSEIFDDQFSVERPDGSNFTLKIRSTKLEDSAMYFCARQSGRYTDTQYFGPGTRLTVL.

V is TRBV7-2 and J is TRBJ2-7, with D possibly TRBD1 on 5 matching bases. This CDR3 is built from 12 residues. Germline values: CDR1 SGHTA, CDR2 FQGNSA. V lost 2 bases and J 6 bases, leaving 8 bases between the germline ends. CDR3 in DNA: TGTGCCAGCAGCTTATTTAGGGGCGAGCAGTACTTC. It encodes CASSLFRGEQYF. The variable domain in full, completed from reference TRBV7-2 and TRBJ2-7, reads GAGVSQSPSNKVTEKGKDVELRCDPISGHTALYWYRQSLGQGLEFLIYFQGNSAPDKSGLPSDRFSAERTGGSVSTLTIQRTQQEDSAVYLCASSLFRGEQYFGPGTRLTVT.

V gene TRBV18 combines with J gene TRBJ1-1, with 8 positions matching TRBD1. From germline, CDR1 is KGHSH and CDR2 LQKENI. V dropped 3 bases and J dropped 8; count of bases not matched to a gene: 2. This CDR3 spans 12 amino acids. In DNA form, the CDR3 reads TGTGCCAGCTCACCTGGACAGGGAGAAGCTTTCTTT. This translates into CASSPGQGEAFF.

The genes are TRBV28 and TRBJ2-7, with TRBD1 as a possible D gene (7 bases). The V end lost 5 bases, the J end lost 1 base, and 12 bases lay between the germline ends. The length of the CDR3 is 14 residues. Germline CDR1 and CDR2: MDHEN and SYDVKM. CDR3: CASSTGDSSYEQYF. In DNA, the CDR3 is TGTGCCAGCAGTACAGGGGACTCTTCCTACGAGCAGTACTTC.